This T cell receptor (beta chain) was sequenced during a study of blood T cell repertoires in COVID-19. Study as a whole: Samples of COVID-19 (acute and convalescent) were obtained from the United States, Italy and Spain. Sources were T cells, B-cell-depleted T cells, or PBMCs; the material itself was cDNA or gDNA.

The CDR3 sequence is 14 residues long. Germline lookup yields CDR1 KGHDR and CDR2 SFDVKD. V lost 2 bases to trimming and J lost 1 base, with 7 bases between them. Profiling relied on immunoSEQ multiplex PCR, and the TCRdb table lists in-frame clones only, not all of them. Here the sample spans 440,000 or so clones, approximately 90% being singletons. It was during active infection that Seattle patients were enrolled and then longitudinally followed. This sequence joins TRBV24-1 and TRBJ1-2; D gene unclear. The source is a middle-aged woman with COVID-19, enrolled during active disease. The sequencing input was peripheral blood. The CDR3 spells CATSDSEFNYGYTF. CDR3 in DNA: TGTGCCACCAGTGATTCTGAGTTTAACTATGGCTACACCTTC.